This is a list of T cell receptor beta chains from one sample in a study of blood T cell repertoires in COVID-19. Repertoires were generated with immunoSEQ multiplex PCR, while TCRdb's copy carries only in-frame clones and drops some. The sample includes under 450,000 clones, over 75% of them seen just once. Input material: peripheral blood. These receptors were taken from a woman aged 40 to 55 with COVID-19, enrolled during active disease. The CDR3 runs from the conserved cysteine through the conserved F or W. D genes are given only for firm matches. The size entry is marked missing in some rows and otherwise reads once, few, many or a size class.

CDR3 protein: CASSLNSGNTEAFF; CDR3 DNA: TGTGCCAGCAGCCTTAACTCGGGGAACACTGAAGCTTTCTTT; J gene: TRBJ1-1; clone size: .; CDR3 length: 14; D gene: .; V gene: TRBV5-5
CDR3 protein: CATEGQNTGELFF; CDR3 DNA: TGTGCCACTGAAGGACAGAACACCGGGGAGCTGTTTTTT; J gene: TRBJ2-2; clone size: .; CDR3 length: 13; D gene: .; V gene: TRBV7-9
CDR3 protein: CASSLLGAQTGELFF; CDR3 DNA: TGTGCCAGCAGCTTACTCGGAGCTCAGACCGGGGAGCTGTTTTTT; J gene: TRBJ2-2; clone size: .; CDR3 length: 15; D gene: .; V gene: TRBV11-2
CDR3 protein: CASSFDKMNTEAFF; CDR3 DNA: TGTGCCAGCAGTTTTGACAAGATGAACACTGAAGCTTTCTTT; J gene: TRBJ1-1; clone size: .; CDR3 length: 14; D gene: .; V gene: TRBV28
CDR3 protein: CASSPSQGHQPQHF; CDR3 DNA: TGTGCCAGCTCACCCTCACAGGGACATCAGCCCCAGCATTTT; J gene: TRBJ1-5; clone size: .; CDR3 length: 14; D gene: .; V gene: TRBV18
CDR3 protein: CAWSGSDYNSPLHF; CDR3 DNA: TGTGCCTGGAGTGGAAGCGACTATAATTCACCCCTCCACTTT; J gene: TRBJ1-6; clone size: few; CDR3 length: 14; D gene: .; V gene: TRBV30
CDR3 protein: CASSPQVVRGQFQPQHF; CDR3 DNA: TGTGCCAGCAGCCCGCAGGTGGTCAGGGGGCAATTTCAGCCCCAGCATTTT; J gene: TRBJ1-5; clone size: .; CDR3 length: 17; D gene: TRBD1; V gene: TRBV7-8
CDR3 protein: CAISETGGLGEQFF; CDR3 DNA: TGTGCCATCAGTGAGACAGGGGGCTTAGGTGAGCAGTTCTTC; J gene: TRBJ2-1; clone size: once; CDR3 length: 14; D gene: TRBD1; V gene: TRBV10-3
CDR3 protein: CASSLQGIYEQYF; CDR3 DNA: TGTGCCAGCAGCCTACAGGGAATCTACGAGCAGTACTTC; J gene: TRBJ2-7; clone size: .; CDR3 length: 13; D gene: .; V gene: TRBV28
CDR3 protein: CAISERGLEFEQFF; CDR3 DNA: TGTGCCATCAGTGAGCGGGGACTAGAGTTTGAGCAGTTCTTC; J gene: TRBJ2-1; clone size: .; CDR3 length: 14; D gene: TRBD2; V gene: TRBV10-3
CDR3 protein: CASKGTGESYEQYF; CDR3 DNA: TGTGCCAGTAAGGGTACGGGGGAGTCCTACGAGCAGTACTTC; J gene: TRBJ2-7; clone size: .; CDR3 length: 14; D gene: .; V gene: TRBV19
CDR3 protein: CASSLSGTGAYGYTF; CDR3 DNA: TGTGCCAGCAGCTTATCCGGGACAGGGGCCTATGGCTACACCTTC; J gene: TRBJ1-2; clone size: .; CDR3 length: 15; D gene: TRBD1; V gene: TRBV5-6
CDR3 protein: CASSFWANTEAFF; CDR3 DNA: TGTGCCAGCAGCTTCTGGGCGAACACTGAAGCTTTCTTT; J gene: TRBJ1-1; clone size: .; CDR3 length: 13; D gene: .; V gene: TRBV7-2
CDR3 protein: CAWIPRQGYGYTF; CDR3 DNA: TGTGCCTGGATCCCCCGACAGGGCTATGGCTACACCTTC; J gene: TRBJ1-2; clone size: .; CDR3 length: 13; D gene: TRBD1; V gene: TRBV30
CDR3 protein: CASSPGGWTNEKLFF; CDR3 DNA: TGTGCCAGCAGCCCCGGGGGTTGGACTAATGAAAAACTGTTTTTT; J gene: TRBJ1-4; clone size: once; CDR3 length: 15; D gene: .; V gene: TRBV28
CDR3 protein: CASSITGGSGNTIYF; CDR3 DNA: TGTGCCAGCAGCATAACAGGGGGCTCTGGAAACACCATATATTTT; J gene: TRBJ1-3; clone size: .; CDR3 length: 15; D gene: TRBD1; V gene: TRBV7-2
CDR3 protein: CASGLLAGDWADTQYF; CDR3 DNA: TGTGCCAGCGGATTACTAGCGGGAGATTGGGCAGATACGCAGTATTTT; J gene: TRBJ2-3; clone size: .; CDR3 length: 16; D gene: TRBD2; V gene: TRBV28
CDR3 protein: CASSLQSGNTEAFF; CDR3 DNA: TGCGCCAGCAGCCTTCAATCGGGGAACACTGAAGCTTTCTTT; J gene: TRBJ1-1; clone size: .; CDR3 length: 14; D gene: .; V gene: TRBV4-3
CDR3 protein: CASSRAGQPQHF; CDR3 DNA: TGTGCCAGCAGCAGGGCAGGTCAGCCCCAGCATTTT; J gene: TRBJ1-5; clone size: once; CDR3 length: 12; D gene: .; V gene: TRBV2
CDR3 protein: CASSVPGGGGVNPDTQYF; CDR3 DNA: TGTGCCAGCAGCGTCCCTGGGGGGGGTGGGGTAAATCCAGATACGCAGTATTTT; J gene: TRBJ2-3; clone size: .; CDR3 length: 18; D gene: TRBD2; V gene: TRBV9
CDR3 protein: CAWSVQNEKLFF; CDR3 DNA: TGTGCCTGGAGTGTTCAGAATGAAAAACTGTTTTTT; J gene: TRBJ1-4; clone size: few; CDR3 length: 12; D gene: .; V gene: TRBV30
CDR3 protein: CAISQSGSLSYEQYF; CDR3 DNA: TGTGCCATCAGTCAATCGGGGAGCCTCTCCTACGAGCAGTACTTC; J gene: TRBJ2-7; clone size: .; CDR3 length: 15; D gene: .; V gene: TRBV10-3
CDR3 protein: CASSLINRNTGELFF; CDR3 DNA: TGTGCCAGCAGCTTAATAAACAGAAACACCGGGGAGCTGTTTTTT; J gene: TRBJ2-2; clone size: .; CDR3 length: 15; D gene: .; V gene: TRBV7-2
CDR3 protein: CAISATGQTHTDTQYF; CDR3 DNA: TGTGCCATCAGTGCGACGGGACAGACGCACACAGATACGCAGTATTTT; J gene: TRBJ2-3; clone size: once; CDR3 length: 16; D gene: TRBD1; V gene: TRBV10-3
CDR3 protein: CASSTTSPRNNEQFF; CDR3 DNA: TGCGCCAGCAGCACAACTAGCCCACGTAACAATGAGCAGTTCTTC; J gene: TRBJ2-1; clone size: .; CDR3 length: 15; D gene: .; V gene: TRBV5-1
CDR3 protein: CASSVGGAGQPQHF; CDR3 DNA: TGTGCCAGCAGCGTAGGTGGGGCAGGGCAGCCCCAGCATTTT; J gene: TRBJ1-5; clone size: .; CDR3 length: 14; D gene: .; V gene: TRBV9
CDR3 protein: CASSHVTQGAGGGYTF; CDR3 DNA: TGCGCCAGCAGCCATGTGACCCAGGGAGCCGGGGGTGGCTACACCTTC; J gene: TRBJ1-2; clone size: once; CDR3 length: 16; D gene: .; V gene: TRBV4-3
CDR3 protein: CASSSTSNTEAFF; CDR3 DNA: TGTGCCAGCAGTTCGACATCGAACACTGAAGCTTTCTTT; J gene: TRBJ1-1; clone size: once; CDR3 length: 13; D gene: .; V gene: TRBV12-3/TRBV12-4
CDR3 protein: CASRMTGEREKLFF; CDR3 DNA: TGTGCCAGCAGGATGACAGGCGAAAGGGAAAAACTGTTTTTT; J gene: TRBJ1-4; clone size: once; CDR3 length: 14; D gene: .; V gene: TRBV7-9
CDR3 protein: CASRPGTGGETQYF; CDR3 DNA: TGCGCCAGCAGGCCCGGGACAGGGGGCGAGACCCAGTACTTC; J gene: TRBJ2-5; clone size: .; CDR3 length: 14; D gene: TRBD1; V gene: TRBV5-1
CDR3 protein: CASSPRGQGGSRWEQYF; CDR3 DNA: TGTGCCAGCTCACCAAGGGGACAGGGTGGCTCTAGGTGGGAGCAGTACTTC; J gene: TRBJ2-7; clone size: .; CDR3 length: 17; D gene: TRBD1; V gene: TRBV18
CDR3 protein: CASSLGQPEYSNQPQHF; CDR3 DNA: TGTGCCAGCAGCTTAGGACAGCCTGAGTATAGCAATCAGCCCCAGCATTTT; J gene: TRBJ1-5; clone size: .; CDR3 length: 17; D gene: .; V gene: TRBV7-2
CDR3 protein: CASSFIPNAGGLYNEQFF; CDR3 DNA: TGTGCCAGCAGTTTTATCCCTAACGCGGGGGGGCTCTACAATGAGCAGTTCTTC; J gene: TRBJ2-1; clone size: few; CDR3 length: 18; D gene: TRBD2; V gene: TRBV28
CDR3 protein: CASSFPGFGYTF; CDR3 DNA: TGTGCCAGCAGCTTTCCAGGGTTTGGCTACACCTTC; J gene: TRBJ1-2; clone size: .; CDR3 length: 12; D gene: .; V gene: TRBV5-6
CDR3 protein: CATSDFRTGGRDTQYF; CDR3 DNA: TGTGCCACCAGTGATTTCCGGACAGGGGGCAGAGATACGCAGTATTTT; J gene: TRBJ2-3; clone size: .; CDR3 length: 16; D gene: TRBD1; V gene: TRBV24-1
CDR3 protein: CASSVTGANTGELFF; CDR3 DNA: TGTGCCAGCAGTGTCACGGGAGCGAACACCGGGGAGCTGTTTTTT; J gene: TRBJ2-2; clone size: .; CDR3 length: 15; D gene: .; V gene: TRBV2
CDR3 protein: CASSGAHRGRDTEAFF; CDR3 DNA: TGTGCCAGCAGTGGAGCCCACAGGGGGCGAGACACTGAAGCTTTCTTT; J gene: TRBJ1-1; clone size: .; CDR3 length: 16; D gene: TRBD1; V gene: TRBV2
CDR3 protein: CASSGTSGAGEQFF; CDR3 DNA: TGCGCCAGCAGTGGGACTTCTGGGGCGGGTGAGCAGTTCTTC; J gene: TRBJ2-1; clone size: .; CDR3 length: 14; D gene: .; V gene: TRBV5-1
CDR3 protein: CASRSRGTAQETQYF; CDR3 DNA: TGTGCCAGTAGGTCCAGGGGGACTGCACAAGAGACCCAGTACTTC; J gene: TRBJ2-5; clone size: .; CDR3 length: 15; D gene: .; V gene: TRBV19
CDR3 protein: CASRIRDITYEQYF; CDR3 DNA: TGTGCCAGCAGAATCCGGGACATTACCTACGAGCAGTACTTC; J gene: TRBJ2-7; clone size: .; CDR3 length: 14; D gene: .; V gene: TRBV28
CDR3 protein: CASSLTGNQPQHF; CDR3 DNA: TGTGCCAGCAGTTTAACAGGGAATCAGCCCCAGCATTTT; J gene: TRBJ1-5; clone size: once; CDR3 length: 13; D gene: .; V gene: TRBV28
CDR3 protein: CAVLEWNTEAFF; CDR3 DNA: TGTGCCGTCTTAGAGTGGAACACTGAAGCTTTCTTT; J gene: TRBJ1-1; clone size: .; CDR3 length: 12; D gene: .; V gene: TRBV28
CDR3 protein: CASSQSGVTWEKLFF; CDR3 DNA: TGTGCCAGCAGCCAATCGGGAGTAACTTGGGAAAAACTGTTTTTT; J gene: TRBJ1-4; clone size: once; CDR3 length: 15; D gene: .; V gene: TRBV16
CDR3 protein: CASSGLGRGEETQYF; CDR3 DNA: TGTGCCAGCAGTGGTTTGGGCAGGGGAGAAGAGACCCAGTACTTC; J gene: TRBJ2-5; clone size: .; CDR3 length: 15; D gene: .; V gene: TRBV2
CDR3 protein: CASSLVQSSTDTQYF; CDR3 DNA: TGTGCCAGCAGCTTAGTACAGTCTTCCACAGATACGCAGTATTTT; J gene: TRBJ2-3; clone size: once; CDR3 length: 15; D gene: .; V gene: TRBV7-2
CDR3 protein: CASSLVSGVHSPLHF; CDR3 DNA: TGTGCCAGCAGTTTAGTATCGGGGGTCCATTCACCCCTCCACTTT; J gene: TRBJ1-6; clone size: .; CDR3 length: 15; D gene: .; V gene: TRBV27
CDR3 protein: CASSLAGGTEAFF; CDR3 DNA: TGTGCCAGCAGTTTAGCGGGGGGCACTGAAGCTTTCTTT; J gene: TRBJ1-1; clone size: .; CDR3 length: 13; D gene: .; V gene: TRBV6-5
CDR3 protein: CASSLAGGVDQPQHF; CDR3 DNA: TGTGCCAGCAGCCTAGCAGGAGGGGTGGATCAGCCCCAGCATTTT; J gene: TRBJ1-5; clone size: .; CDR3 length: 15; D gene: .; V gene: TRBV5-4
CDR3 protein: CASSRDGLGEGGYTF; CDR3 DNA: TGTGCCAGCAGCCGGGACGGCCTGGGGGAGGGAGGCTACACCTTC; J gene: TRBJ1-2; clone size: .; CDR3 length: 15; D gene: .; V gene: TRBV7-2
CDR3 protein: CASSQQGTLPGYTF; CDR3 DNA: TGTGCCAGCTCCCAACAGGGTACGCTACCTGGATACACCTTC; J gene: TRBJ1-2; clone size: .; CDR3 length: 14; D gene: .; V gene: TRBV6-5
CDR3 protein: CASSQGSGRNEQYF; CDR3 DNA: TGCGCCAGCAGCCAAGGCAGCGGGAGAAACGAGCAGTACTTC; J gene: TRBJ2-7; clone size: few; CDR3 length: 14; D gene: TRBD2; V gene: TRBV4-3
CDR3 protein: CASGETGELFF; CDR3 DNA: TGTGCCAGCGGAGAGACCGGGGAGCTGTTTTTT; J gene: TRBJ2-2; clone size: .; CDR3 length: 11; D gene: .; V gene: TRBV7-9
CDR3 protein: CASSSTSVNYNEQFF; CDR3 DNA: TGCGCCAGCAGCTCGACTAGCGTGAACTACAATGAGCAGTTCTTC; J gene: TRBJ2-1; clone size: .; CDR3 length: 15; D gene: TRBD2; V gene: TRBV5-1
CDR3 protein: CASSGQGFTSYGYTF; CDR3 DNA: TGTGCCAGCAGTGGGCAGGGTTTTACGAGCTATGGCTACACCTTC; J gene: TRBJ1-2; clone size: .; CDR3 length: 15; D gene: .; V gene: TRBV25-1
CDR3 protein: CASVGTGDQPQHF; CDR3 DNA: TGTGCTAGTGTCGGGACAGGGGATCAGCCCCAGCATTTT; J gene: TRBJ1-5; clone size: .; CDR3 length: 13; D gene: TRBD1; V gene: TRBV12-5
CDR3 protein: CASSKQYGNQPQHF; CDR3 DNA: TGTGCCAGCAGTAAACAGTACGGCAATCAGCCCCAGCATTTT; J gene: TRBJ1-5; clone size: .; CDR3 length: 14; D gene: .; V gene: TRBV28
CDR3 protein: CASSSSGGTNTGELFF; CDR3 DNA: TGTGCCAGCAGCTCTAGCGGGGGAACGAACACCGGGGAGCTGTTTTTT; J gene: TRBJ2-2; clone size: .; CDR3 length: 16; D gene: TRBD2; V gene: TRBV7-9
CDR3 protein: CASSEAVAPVGVSPLHF; CDR3 DNA: TGTGCCAGCAGTGAAGCGGTAGCCCCCGTGGGAGTTTCACCCCTCCACTTT; J gene: TRBJ1-6; clone size: .; CDR3 length: 17; D gene: .; V gene: TRBV6-1
CDR3 protein: CASSQESIDEQFF; CDR3 DNA: TGCGCCAGCAGCCAAGAGTCAATAGATGAGCAGTTCTTC; J gene: TRBJ2-1; clone size: .; CDR3 length: 13; D gene: .; V gene: TRBV4-1